These 28 T cell receptor beta chains were sequenced from one sample in a study of Ad26.COV2.S vaccination and SARS-CoV-2 variants. Profiling relied on immunoSEQ multiplex PCR, and the TCRdb table lists in-frame clones only, not all of them. The data hold around 100,000 clones, with around 81% observed a single time. The sequences come from peripheral blood, collected after recovery from COVID-19. Source of these receptors: a human donor who had recovered from COVID-19.

This clone occurred a few times. V is TRBV28 and J is TRBJ1-1, with a weak D call TRBD1 (6 bases). The germline V gene encodes CDR1 MDHEN and CDR2 SYDVKM. The CDR3 is made up of 11 amino acids. Trimming left V 8 bases short and J 5 bases short, with 9 bases between. The CDR3 spells CASYRVTEAFF. As DNA, the CDR3 is TGTGCCAGCTACAGGGTTACTGAAGCTTTCTTT.

The gene calls are TRBV29-1 and TRBJ1-3; a possible D gene is TRBD1 (5 bases). Germline values: CDR1 SQVTM, CDR2 ANQGSEA. The CDR3 extends over 16 amino acids. Trimming took 0 bases from V and 0 from J, leaving 12 bases between them. The CDR3 nucleotides are TGCAGCGTTGAAGATCTTCAGGGCCACTCTGGAAACACCATATATTTT. Residues: CSVEDLQGHSGNTIYF. The variable domain in full, with the rest retrieved from reference TRBV29-1 and TRBJ1-3, is SAVISQKPSRDICQRGTSLTIQCQVDSQVTMMFWYRQQPGQSLTLIATANQGSEATYESGFVIDKFPISRPNLTFSTLTVSNMSPEDSSIYLCSVEDLQGHSGNTIYFGEGSWLTVV.

The gene calls are TRBV4-1 and TRBJ2-3; 12 nucleotides match TRBD2. Looked up from germline, CDR1 is MGHRA and CDR2 is YSYEKL. The CDR3 is 18 amino acids. The ends lost 3 bases at V and 4 bases at J; junction bases unmatched: 11. CDR3 DNA: TGCGCCAGCAGCCAGAGGGCTAGCGGGGGGGCGGGGTCAGATACGCAGTATTTT. Its protein product is CASSQRASGGAGSDTQYF.

The chain carries TRBV10-3 and TRBJ2-2, with unresolved D. Looked up from germline, CDR1 is ENHRY and CDR2 is SYGVKD. The ends were cut back, 8 bases at V and 0 bases at J, with 10 bases in the middle. The CDR3 runs to 14 residues. In DNA, the CDR3 is TGTGCCATCCCCGGCCGCGCGAACACCGGGGAGCTGTTTTTT. Translation: CAIPGRANTGELFF.

The genes are TRBV6-6 and TRBJ1-2; D might be TRBD1 (6 bases). Trimming shortened V by 5 bases and J by 4 bases, and 29 bases separated the two germline ends. There are 19 residues in the CDR3. Germline V gene data show CDR1 as MNHNY and CDR2 as SVGAGI (reference sequence). CDR3 DNA: TGTGCCAGCAGTCTGAATATCGGGTCTGTACAGGGCGAAGGCTATGGCTACACCTTC. Protein: CASSLNIGSVQGEGYGYTF.

The chain carries TRBV7-9 and TRBJ1-4, with D perhaps matching TRBD1 (5 bases). The germline V gene encodes CDR1 SEHNR and CDR2 FQNEAQ (reference sequence). This CDR3 region has 17 residues. Trimming stripped 0 bases from V and 1 base from J, with 12 bases between. This chain's CDR3 is CASSLAQSGGTNEKLFF. The CDR3 DNA follows: TGTGCCAGCAGCTTAGCGCAAAGCGGGGGAACTAATGAAAAACTGTTTTTT.

This chain joins TRBV20-1 and TRBJ1-5; D not resolved. Germline CDR1 DFQATT, CDR2 SNEGSKA (reference sequence). The CDR3 contains 13 residues. V lost 3 bases and J lost 5, with 11 bases in between. The CDR3 region has the DNA TGCAGTGCTAGTAACCGGGGTGATCAGCCCCAGCATTTT. Translated, it gives CSASNRGDQPQHF.

The chain employs TRBV5-1 and TRBJ2-2, with unresolved D. This CDR3 contains 13 residues. Per the germline V gene, CDR1 is SGHRS and CDR2 is YFSETQ. Trimming cost V 1 base and J 4 bases, with 5 bases left between them. In nucleotides, the CDR3 is TGCGCCAGCAGCTTGTCCGGCACCGGGGAGCTGTTTTTT. This encodes CASSLSGTGELFF.

J is TRBJ1-2 and V is TRBV7-2, with TRBD1 matching over 10 bases. Germline V lookup: CDR1 SGHTA, CDR2 FQGNSA. Trimming cost V 5 bases and J 4 bases; bases outside gene matches: 13. The CDR3 is 17 amino acids. For the CDR3, the DNA is TGTGCCAGCAGCCGGACAGGGGGGTCCGTCGGGCTCTATGGCTACACCTTC. Translated: CASSRTGGSVGLYGYTF.

The chain recombines TRBV6-5 with TRBJ1-5; D is ambiguous. V shed 5 bases and J shed 5 bases, with 10 bases lying between them. The V gene's germline CDR1 is MNHEY and CDR2 SVGAGI. This CDR3 is 13 amino acids long. The CDR3 nucleotides are TGTGCCAGCAGTCCCTCCCTCTATCAGCCCCAGCATTTT. This codes for CASSPSLYQPQHF.

The V call is TRBV2, the J call TRBJ2-2; TRBD1 agrees at 10 bases. The CDR3 runs to 15 residues. CDR1 is SNHLY and CDR2 is FYNNEI in the germline V gene. V lost 7 bases and J lost 6; bases outside the gene matches: 8. CDR3 sequence (DNA): TGTGCCAGCAACCCCTCCGGGACAGGGGCCGGGGAGCTGTTTTTT. Translating it yields CASNPSGTGAGELFF.

This clone was found once. V and J are TRBV7-2 and TRBJ2-3; D unclear. The V gene's germline CDR1 is SGHTA and CDR2 FQGNSA. Trimming stripped 2 bases from V and 6 bases from J, with 12 bases between. This CDR3 has 14 residues. CDR3 DNA sequence: TGTGCCAGCAGCTTAAATCCGCAATTGGATACGCAGTATTTT. Protein: CASSLNPQLDTQYF.

This chain joins TRBV7-2 and TRBJ1-1, with D possibly being TRBD1 (5 bases). Germline assignment: CDR1 SGHTA and CDR2 FQGNSA. Trimming cost V 5 bases and J 5 bases, with 15 bases left between them. This CDR3 has 14 residues. Written as DNA, the CDR3 is TGTGCCAGCAGCAGAGATGAGGGGCGGACTGAAGCTTTCTTT. This translates into CASSRDEGRTEAFF.

The chain uses TRBV7-2 and TRBJ2-5, with 7 bases lining up with TRBD2. The CDR3 loop spans 13 amino acids. CDR1 and CDR2 from the germline V gene are SGHTA and FQGNSA. J was trimmed by 7 bases and V by 2 bases; bases with no gene match: 4. DNA of the CDR3: TGTGCCAGCAGCTTACGGGGGGAGGTGACCCAGTACTTC. Its translation is CASSLRGEVTQYF.

This clone was seen just once. CDR3 in amino acids: CASSGTGAISQPQHF. The CDR3 DNA sequence: TGTGCCAGCAGTGGGACAGGGGCCATCAGTCAGCCCCAGCATTTT. This sequence joins TRBV2 and TRBJ1-5; TRBD1 aligns across 9 bases. In germline, CDR1 is SNHLY, CDR2 FYNNEI. J lost 6 bases, V lost 4 bases, and 7 bases had no gene match. CDR3 length: 15 residues.

V is TRBV19 and J is TRBJ1-6; no firm D call. CDR3 length: 15 residues. CDR1 and CDR2 (germline): LNHDA, SQIVND (reference sequence). Trimming pared 4 bases from V and 8 bases from J, leaving 15 bases between. The CDR3 bases are TGTGCCAGTAGTAAGAGGTCCCACCGGGATTCACCCCTCCACTTT. This sequence encodes CASSKRSHRDSPLHF.

The chain has TRBV29-1 and TRBJ1-1; D is undetermined. The CDR3 length is 13 residues. The germline CDR1 and CDR2 sequences are SQVTM and ANQGSEA. Between the trimmed V and J ends, which lost 4 bases and 4 bases, there was a span of 13 bases. Here the CDR3 reads CSVAEGLGTEAFF. In nucleotides, the CDR3 is TGCAGCGTTGCTGAGGGCCTCGGCACTGAAGCTTTCTTT.

The V gene is TRBV28, the J gene TRBJ1-1; TRBD1 might be the D (6 bases). This CDR3 is built from 15 residues. Germline-derived CDR1 and CDR2 are MDHEN and SYDVKM. Trimming pared 2 bases from V and 4 bases from J, leaving 14 bases between. The CDR3: CASSLAGGTGTEAFF. DNA for the CDR3: TGTGCCAGCAGTTTAGCTGGGGGCACCGGCACTGAAGCTTTCTTT. The complete variable domain, with remaining parts taken from reference TRBV28 and TRBJ1-1, reads DVKVTQSSRYLVKRTGEKVFLECVQDMDHENMFWYRQDPGLGLRLIYFSYDVKMKEKGDIPEGYSVSREKKERFSLILESASTNQTSMYLCASSLAGGTGTEAFFGQGTRLTVV.

The chain is built from TRBV18 and TRBJ2-2, with D perhaps TRBD1 (6 bases). V was cut by 0 bases and J by 6 bases, with 11 bases left in between. The V gene's germline CDR1 is KGHSH and CDR2 LQKENI. The CDR3 extends over 15 amino acids. The CDR3 DNA follows: TGTGCCAGCTCACCACCGGACAGATCGGCCGGGGAGCTGTTTTTT. Amino acid sequence: CASSPPDRSAGELFF.

The chain recombines TRBV12-3 or TRBV12-4 with TRBJ1-4; 9 nucleotides align to TRBD1. The CDR3 sequence is 13 residues long. Trimming removed 11 bases from V and 6 bases from J; junction bases left unmatched: 7. The CDR3 reads CAGTGTGHEKLFF. The CDR3 region has the DNA TGTGCCGGGACCGGGACAGGGCATGAAAAACTGTTTTTT.

This clone showed up just a few times. J is TRBJ2-1 and V is TRBV29-1, with 7 bases matching TRBD1. Trimming at V came to 7 bases and at J to 7 bases, leaving 10 bases not matched to a gene. From germline, CDR1 is SQVTM and CDR2 ANQGSEA. The CDR3 has 13 residues. The chain's CDR3 is CSASGQHLNEQFF. CDR3 sequence (DNA): TGCAGCGCATCGGGACAGCACCTTAATGAGCAGTTCTTC.

The chain couples TRBV11-3 to TRBJ2-3, with 7 bases fitting TRBD2. Germline lookup yields CDR1 SGHNT and CDR2 YENEEA. V lost 3 bases to trimming and J lost 5 bases; unmatched junction nucleotides: 8. This CDR3 has 15 amino acids. The CDR3 spells CASSLAGLGRDTQYF. The CDR3 DNA follows: TGTGCCAGCAGCTTGGCAGGACTAGGTAGAGATACGCAGTATTTT.

V usage is TRBV2 and J usage is TRBJ1-4; D call uncertain. Germline CDR1 SNHLY, CDR2 FYNNEI. The CDR3 is 13 residues long. The V and J ends lost 3 bases and 7 bases respectively, with 9 bases between them. The CDR3 sequence is CASSEGSFEKLFF. For the CDR3, the DNA is TGTGCCAGCAGTGAGGGATCGTTTGAAAAACTGTTTTTT.

This chain uses TRBV7-2 with TRBJ2-3; the D is unclear. In germline, CDR1 is SGHTA, CDR2 FQGNSA. This CDR3 has 14 residues. With 5 bases removed from V and 0 bases from J, the gap between germline ends came to 9 bases. The CDR3 nucleotides are TGTGCCAGCAGCCCTCTCGAGAGCACAGATACGCAGTATTTT. It translates to CASSPLESTDTQYF.

Comment on this clone: Other DNA sequences in this sample translate to the same CDR3. CDR3 loop: CASSPRGSNEQFF. As DNA, the CDR3 is TGTGCCAGTAGTCCCCGGGGCTCAAATGAGCAGTTCTTC. The chain uses TRBV3-1 (or the pseudogene TRBV3-2) and TRBJ2-1; D possibly uses TRBD1 or TRBD2 (5 bases each). V lost 9 bases to trimming and J lost 7 bases, with 16 bases between them. The CDR3 contains 13 residues. The germline CDR1 and CDR2 sequences are LGHDT and YNNKEL (reference sequence).

The CDR3 nucleotides read TGTGCCAGCAGCTTTGGCATTGAAGCTTTCTTT. This gives the protein CASSFGIEAFF. The chain has TRBV5-4 and TRBJ1-1; D gene uncertain. CDR1 and CDR2 (germline): SGHNT, YYREEE (reference sequence). V lost 2 bases and J 7 bases, leaving 6 bases between the germline ends. CDR3 length: 11 residues.

The chain carries TRBV3-1 (or the pseudogene TRBV3-2) and TRBJ1-2, with D hard to call. The CDR3 length is 12 residues. Trimming removed 0 bases at V and 6 bases at J, with 5 bases between. From germline, CDR1 is LGHDT and CDR2 YNNKEL (reference sequence). The CDR3 bases are TGTGCCAGCAGCCAAGATTATCATGGCTACACCTTC. Translation: CASSQDYHGYTF.

The chain links TRBV9 to TRBJ1-2; TRBD1 is a possible D gene (5 bases). Looked up from germline, CDR1 is SGDLS and CDR2 is YYNGEE. This CDR3 is 15 amino acids long. Trimming took off 2 bases at V and 8 bases at J, with 19 bases between the two ends. Written as DNA, the CDR3 is TGTGCCAGCAGCGTTGGTCGGGACGCAGGTAGCGGCTACACCTTC. It is translated as CASSVGRDAGSGYTF. The full variable domain, completed using reference TRBV9 and TRBJ1-2, is DSGVTQTPKHLITATGQRVTLRCSPRSGDLSVYWYQQSLDQGLQFLIQYYNGEERAKGNILERFSAQQFPDLHSELNLSSLELGDSALYFCASSVGRDAGSGYTFGSGTRLTVV.